The rows below give T cell receptor beta chains drawn from one sample of a study of regulatory T cells in long-lasting Graves disease. TCRdb recomputed calls from the multiplex PCR reads with MiXCR, one row per CDR3 protein. Of 450,000 to 600,000 distinct CDR3 sequences listed, less than 15% were seen once; the top ten hold over 7.5%. These sequences were also reported in another study, on T cells in Graves' hyperthyroidism and ophthalmopathy.

The sequencing used peripheral blood mononuclear cells (PBMCs), collected at new diagnosis, from a patient treated with antithyroid drugs. The receptor source for this set is a young man with Graves disease. CDR3s include the opening cysteine and the closing phenylalanine or tryptophan. D genes are given only for firm matches. Clone size is stated in some rows and not others, as once, few, many or a class when expanded.

clone_size	v_call	j_call	d_call	cdr3_nt	cdr3_aa
many	TRBV12-3/TRBV12-4	TRBJ1-3	-	TGTGCCAGCAGTTCCACTTCACCTGGAAACACCATATATTTT	CASSSTSPGNTIYF
-	TRBV4-1	TRBJ1-2	-	TGCGCCAGCAGCCAAGAAGGCAGGGGCCAAAGCTATGGCTACACCTTC	CASSQEGRGQSYGYTF
few	TRBV6-1	TRBJ2-7	TRBD2	TGTGCCAGCAGTGATAGCGGGAGGGGCGAGCAGTACTTC	CASSDSGRGEQYF
many	TRBV5-1	TRBJ2-4	-	TGCGCCAGCAGCGGTCAAGGGTCCCTTTTAGCCAAAAACATTCAGTACTTC	CASSGQGSLLAKNIQYF
many	TRBV29-1	TRBJ2-7	-	TGCAGCGTTGAAGTCGGGACTCCTAATTCGGCCGAGCAGTACTTC	CSVEVGTPNSAEQYF
many	TRBV27	TRBJ1-4	TRBD1	TGTGCCAGCCGAAACAGGGGACAGCGGGATTTTGAAAAACTGTTTTTT	CASRNRGQRDFEKLFF
many	TRBV24-1	TRBJ2-1	-	TGTGCCACCAGTGGGACTTACGAGGGATACAATGAGCAGTTCTTC	CATSGTYEGYNEQFF
few	TRBV27	TRBJ2-1	-	TGTGCCAGCAGTTCCGGGACTTGGGGCAATGAGCAGTTCTTC	CASSSGTWGNEQFF
many	TRBV10-3	TRBJ2-2	TRBD2	TGTGCCATCAGTGACCTTACTAGCGGGAGAGGGACCGGGGAGCTGTTTTTT	CAISDLTSGRGTGELFF
many	TRBV7-8	TRBJ2-1	-	TGTGCCAGCAGCTTCGACCTAGCGGAGGGGGGTGAGCAGTTCTTC	CASSFDLAEGGEQFF
-	TRBV11-2	TRBJ2-7	TRBD2	TGTGCCAGCAGCTTGGGGAAAGTTACCAACGGGCTAGCGGGGGTTCACTACGAGCAGTACTTC	CASSLGKVTNGLAGVHYEQYF
many	TRBV7-9	TRBJ1-2	-	TGTGCCAGCAGCCCCGGACACGGTGGCTACACCTTC	CASSPGHGGYTF
many	TRBV29-1	TRBJ2-1	TRBD2	TGCAGCGTTAACGGACTAGCGGGGAGCTCCTACAATGAGCAGTTCTTC	CSVNGLAGSSYNEQFF
few	TRBV24-1	TRBJ2-1	-	TGTGCCACCAGTCCCAGTTGGAGGGGCAACTCCTACAATGAGCAGTTCTTC	CATSPSWRGNSYNEQFF
-	TRBV9	TRBJ2-2	-	TGTGCCAGCAGCGGCCGGGACCGTCCCGGGGAGCTGTTTTTT	CASSGRDRPGELFF